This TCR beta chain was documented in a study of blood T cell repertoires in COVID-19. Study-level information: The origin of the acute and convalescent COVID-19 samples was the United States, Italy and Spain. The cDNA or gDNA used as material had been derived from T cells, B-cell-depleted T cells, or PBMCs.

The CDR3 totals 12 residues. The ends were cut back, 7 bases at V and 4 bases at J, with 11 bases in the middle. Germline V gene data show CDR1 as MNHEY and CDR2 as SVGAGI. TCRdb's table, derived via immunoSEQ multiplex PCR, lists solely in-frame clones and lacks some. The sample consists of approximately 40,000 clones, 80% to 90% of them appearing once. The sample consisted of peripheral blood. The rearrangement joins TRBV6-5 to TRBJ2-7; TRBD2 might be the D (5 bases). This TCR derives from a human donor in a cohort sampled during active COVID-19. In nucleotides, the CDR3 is TGTGCCAGCATGGCCGGCGGGTACGAGCAGTACTTC. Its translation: CASMAGGYEQYF.